The 11 T cell receptor beta chains presented below share a single source sample, sequenced in a study of OX40 agonist ivuxolimab in advanced cancers. This table comes from immunoSEQ multiplex PCR, and its TCRdb copy is limited to in-frame clones, with some not included. The profile shows 65,000 to 75,000 clones, 80% to 85% of them singletons. Here the sequenced sample was CD4+ or CD8+ T cells sorted from blood, taken in a trial of the OX40 agonist ivuxolimab. The receptors come from an adult with an advanced solid tumor such as melanoma, head and neck, liver or kidney cancer.

The J gene is TRBJ2-2, the V gene TRBV6-5; 8 bases are shared with TRBD1. V trimming: 5 bases; J trimming: 5 bases; junction bases outside the gene matches: 4. The CDR3 runs 14 residues. CDR1 and CDR2 (germline): MNHEY, SVGAGI. CDR3 DNA sequence: TGTGCCAGCAGTAGCACAGGGGGAACCGGGGAGCTGTTTTTT. Translating it yields CASSSTGGTGELFF.

This clone was recorded once. This chain joins TRBV5-6 and TRBJ2-1; D uncertain. V was pared by 2 bases and J by 9 bases, with 9 bases between. The length of the CDR3 is 12 residues. CDR1 and CDR2 (germline): SGHDT, YYEEEE. The CDR3 loop is CASSFLEVEQFF. The CDR3 DNA reads as TGTGCCAGCAGCTTTTTAGAGGTTGAGCAGTTCTTC.

Only one count was recorded for this clone. This rearrangement joins TRBV5-8 to TRBJ2-1; D is perhaps TRBD2 (5 bases). Trimming pared 4 bases from V and 0 bases from J, leaving 11 bases between. The CDR3 is 15 residues long. Germline loops: CDR1 SGHTS, CDR2 YDEGEE. CDR3 DNA sequence: TGTGCCAGCAGCCACGAGGGCTTCTCCTACAATGAGCAGTTCTTC. Translation: CASSHEGFSYNEQFF.

This chain uses TRBV5-5 with TRBJ2-1; 14 nucleotides match TRBD2. Germline-derived CDR1 and CDR2 are SGHKS and YYEKEE (reference sequence). The CDR3 totals 16 residues. The junction had 4 bases not matched to a gene; V was cut back by 4 bases and J by 4 bases. The CDR3 loop reads CASSNRLAGGYNEQFF. Here the CDR3 DNA reads TGTGCCAGCAGCAATCGACTAGCGGGAGGGTACAATGAGCAGTTCTTC.

The gene calls are TRBV4-2 and TRBJ2-1, with D unclear. The CDR3 totals 13 residues. CDR1 LGHNA and CDR2 YNFKEQ come from the germline V gene. V shed 6 bases and J shed 4 bases, with 10 bases lying between them. CDR3 coding DNA: TGTGCCAGCAGTCTTGACTTATACAATGAGCAGTTCTTC. Its protein is CASSLDLYNEQFF.

This rearrangement joins TRBV5-1 to TRBJ2-1; the match to TRBD1 covers 11 bases. Germline CDR1 SGHRS, CDR2 YFSETQ. This CDR3 has 15 residues. Trimming took 4 bases from V and 10 from J; bases not matched to a gene: 10. The CDR3 DNA reads TGCGCCAGCAGCCCGGACAGGGGGCTTATCGACGAGCAGTTCTTC. It encodes CASSPDRGLIDEQFF. Filled out from reference TRBV5-1 and TRBJ2-1, the complete variable domain reads KAGVTQTPRYLIKTRGQQVTLSCSPISGHRSVSWYQQTPGQGLQFLFEYFSETQRNKGNFPGRFSGRQFSNSRSEMNVSTLELGDSALYLCASSPDRGLIDEQFFGPGTRLTVL.

The rearrangement joins TRBV30 to TRBJ1-5; D gene uncertain. Germline V CDR1 and CDR2: GTSNPN, SVGIG (reference sequence). This CDR3 comprises 14 residues. The V gene lost 2 bases and the J gene lost 1 base, with 9 bases spanning the gap. The CDR3: CAWSRAGSNQPQHF. As DNA, the CDR3 is TGTGCCTGGAGTAGGGCAGGCAGCAATCAGCCCCAGCATTTT.

This clone showed up just a few times. This CDR3 reads CASSYGHSDSSPLHF. For the CDR3, the DNA is TGTGCCAGCAGTTACGGACACTCGGACAGTTCACCCCTCCACTTT. The chain couples TRBV6-5 to TRBJ1-6; a possible D gene is TRBD1 (6 bases). The CDR3 is 15 amino acids. V lost 2 bases, J lost 9 bases, and 14 bases lay in between. Per germline, CDR1 MNHEY and CDR2 SVGAGI.

J is TRBJ2-5 and V is TRBV7-7, with 12 positions matching TRBD1. Germline V gene sequence: CDR1 SSHAT, CDR2 FNYEAQ (reference sequence). The CDR3 loop spans 16 amino acids. V gave up 4 bases and J gave up 5 bases; unmatched junction bases: 8. In DNA form, the CDR3 reads TGTGCCAGCAGCTCCCTCGGGACAGGGGGCGGTGAGACCCAGTACTTC. Its protein product is CASSSLGTGGGETQYF.

The chain has TRBV5-1 and TRBJ2-2; D gene uncertain. The germline V gene has CDR1 SGHRS and CDR2 YFSETQ. CDR3 size: 14 residues. Trimming cost V 5 bases and J 0 bases, with 8 bases left between them. Here the CDR3 reads CASRWDSNTGELFF. The DNA of the CDR3 is TGCGCCAGCAGATGGGATTCGAACACCGGGGAGCTGTTTTTT.

V gene TRBV29-1 combines with J gene TRBJ2-1, with 11 bases lining up with TRBD1. The trim removed 4 bases at V and 7 bases at J, leaving 12 bases unmatched. Germline loops: CDR1 SQVTM, CDR2 ANQGSEA. CDR3 size: 16 residues. The CDR3 region has the DNA TGCAGCGTTGTAAATACCGGGACAGGGGGTGGGAATGAGCAGTTCTTC. Protein sequence: CSVVNTGTGGGNEQFF.